Listed below are T cell receptor beta chains from one sample, sequenced in a study of shared clonotypes between healthy human individuals. The repertoire was sequenced with immunoSEQ multiplex PCR; TCRdb's copy has only in-frame clones and lacks some. The sample consists of about 2,200,000 clones, roughly 91% of them appearing once. Sequences were obtained from naive CD8+ T cells from PBMCs. The receptors here all came from a man younger than 30 in good health. Some clones in this sample may be carry-over from other donors' samples. Both conserved end residues are part of each CDR3. Fields, in order: D gene, V gene, J gene, CDR3 DNA, CDR3 protein. D genes are given only for firm matches.

TRBD1	TRBV15	TRBJ2-4	TGTGCCACCAGAGCCGGGACAGGGAAAGCCAAAAACATTCAGTACTTC	CATRAGTGKAKNIQYF
.	TRBV11-2	TRBJ2-5	TGTGCCAGCAGCTTAGACGGACTCACGGGGGAGACCCAGTACTTC	CASSLDGLTGETQYF
TRBD1	TRBV19	TRBJ1-4	TGTGCCAGTAGGGACCGGGACAGGGGGATGACTAATGAAAAACTGTTTTTT	CASRDRDRGMTNEKLFF
TRBD1	TRBV10-3	TRBJ2-7	TGTGCCATCAGTGGACAGGGTAAGGAAATCTACGAGCAGTACTTC	CAISGQGKEIYEQYF
.	TRBV7-2	TRBJ1-2	TGTGCCAGCAGCAGAACCGGCTGGGGCTACACCTTC	CASSRTGWGYTF
.	TRBV21-1	TRBJ2-2	TGTGCCAGCAGCATCGACAGGGGAAGGACCGGGGAGCTGTTTTTT	CASSIDRGRTGELFF
.	TRBV27	TRBJ2-1	TGTGCCAGCAGTTTACCAGGCGGGTTAGACAATGAGCAGTTCTTC	CASSLPGGLDNEQFF
TRBD1	TRBV27	TRBJ2-3	TGTGCCAGCAGTTTCGCAACGACAGGGGTTAGTACAGATACGCAGTATTTT	CASSFATTGVSTDTQYF
.	TRBV15	TRBJ2-3	TGTGCCACCAGCCCCGGGAGCACAGATACGCAGTATTTT	CATSPGSTDTQYF
.	TRBV5-1	TRBJ2-1	TGCGCCAGCAGCTTGACGGGGTATGGTGAGCAGTTCTTC	CASSLTGYGEQFF
TRBD1	TRBV6-5	TRBJ1-1	TGTGCCAGCACCTACTCCAGGACAGGGAGGGCTGAAGCTTTCTTT	CASTYSRTGRAEAFF
.	TRBV7-9	TRBJ2-7	TGTGCCAGCAGCCCCATCTGGCAGGGGGGAATCGGCGAGCAGTACTTC	CASSPIWQGGIGEQYF
TRBD2	TRBV4-1	TRBJ2-7	TGCGCCAGCAGCCTAATAGCGGGATCCCTCAACGAGCAGTACTTC	CASSLIAGSLNEQYF
.	TRBV27	TRBJ2-7	TGTGCCAGCAGTTTCGGGCAGTACTTC	CASSFGQYF
.	TRBV7-2	TRBJ2-2	TGTGCCAGCAGCTTAGCGCCGGGAGCGGTCTCCCGGGAGCTGTTTTTT	CASSLAPGAVSRELFF
.	TRBV9	TRBJ2-6	TGTGCCAGCAGCGTAGACCCCAGGGAATACTCTGGGGCCAACGTCCTGACTTTC	CASSVDPREYSGANVLTF
TRBD1	TRBV4-1	TRBJ2-7	TGCGCCAGCAGCCAGAGGGGGACAGCCCCGGGTGAGCAGTACTTC	CASSQRGTAPGEQYF
.	TRBV9	TRBJ1-1	TGTGCCAGCACAAAACAGGGAGGGGGCACTGAAGCTTTCTTT	CASTKQGGGTEAFF
.	TRBV19	TRBJ1-4	TGTGCCAGTAGTGGCAGGGGAGGCGAAAAACTGTTTTTT	CASSGRGGEKLFF
.	TRBV7-2	TRBJ1-1	TGTGCCAGCAGCCAAATCCTAGGACATTTCATGAACACTGAAGCTTTCTTT	CASSQILGHFMNTEAFF
.	TRBV27	TRBJ1-2	TGTGCCAGCAGTTATGGGGGGGACTTTGGCTACACCTTC	CASSYGGDFGYTF
TRBD2	TRBV28	TRBJ2-1	TGTGCCAGCAGCGGACTAGCGGGGGACAATGAGCAGTTCTTC	CASSGLAGDNEQFF
.	TRBV27	TRBJ2-3	TGTGCCAGCACCCGATGGCCCGGGGATACGCAGTATTTT	CASTRWPGDTQYF
.	TRBV4-1	TRBJ2-7	TGCGCCAGCAGCCTAGTTGGACAGCCAACCGAGCAGTACTTC	CASSLVGQPTEQYF
.	TRBV7-6	TRBJ2-7	TGTGCCAGCAGCTACAGCCAGGGGCCTCCCTACGAGCAGTACTTC	CASSYSQGPPYEQYF